Listed below are T cell receptor beta chains from one sample, sequenced in a study of OX40 agonist ivuxolimab in advanced cancers. Only in-frame clones appear in the TCRdb table, and some are missing; sequencing was by immunoSEQ multiplex PCR. This sample has about 100,000 clones, with 89% found just once. Sequences were derived from CD4+ or CD8+ T cells sorted from blood, sampled in a trial of the OX40 agonist ivuxolimab. These receptors originate from an adult with an advanced solid tumor such as melanoma, head and neck, liver or kidney cancer. Each CDR3 is given with its conserved first and last residue. D genes are given only for firm matches. Not every row has a clone size; where given, it reads once, few, many or a size class.

d_gene	j_gene	abundance	v_gene	CDR3aa	CDR3nt
NA	TRBJ2-1	NA	TRBV18	CASSPNGQLEKQFF	TGTGCCAGCTCACCTAATGGACAGTTGGAGAAGCAGTTCTTC
NA	TRBJ2-7	NA	TRBV27	CASSLAIPQGRKRSYEQYF	TGTGCCAGCAGTTTAGCGATCCCTCAGGGTCGAAAGCGATCCTACGAGCAGTACTTC
TRBD1	TRBJ1-6	once	TRBV9	CASSVTGLNSPLHF	TGTGCCAGCAGTGTGACAGGGTTAAATTCACCCCTCCACTTT
NA	TRBJ2-7	NA	TRBV6-1	CASSGTEYEQYF	TGTGCCAGCAGTGGGACGGAGTACGAGCAGTACTTC
NA	TRBJ1-3	few	TRBV18	CASSSNRGNTIYF	TGTGCCAGCTCATCGAACAGGGGAAACACCATATATTTT
NA	TRBJ2-6	NA	TRBV30	CAWRQVGSGANVLTF	TGTGCCTGGAGACAGGTCGGCTCTGGGGCCAACGTCCTGACTTTC
NA	TRBJ2-1	NA	TRBV29-1	CSVQKGNEQFF	TGCAGCGTCCAAAAGGGGAATGAGCAGTTCTTC
NA	TRBJ1-5	NA	TRBV7-9	CASQANRGSQHF	TGTGCCAGCCAGGCTAACCGCGGCTCCCAGCATTTT
TRBD1	TRBJ2-3	NA	TRBV6-1	CASSGTGSTDTQYF	TGTGCCAGCTCCGGGACAGGAAGCACAGATACGCAGTATTTT
NA	TRBJ2-1	NA	TRBV30	CASYAGKSSYNEQFF	TGTGCCTCGTACGCAGGGAAGAGCTCCTACAATGAGCAGTTCTTC
NA	TRBJ1-1	NA	TRBV4-2	CASSQDTQGEAFF	TGTGCCAGCAGCCAAGATACCCAGGGTGAAGCTTTCTTT
NA	TRBJ2-1	NA	TRBV30	CAGRGGRGSNEQFF	TGTGCCGGGAGGGGGGGGAGGGGGAGCAATGAGCAGTTCTTC
TRBD2	TRBJ2-1	NA	TRBV7-7	CASSPILAEGSYNEQFF	TGTGCCAGCAGCCCCATACTAGCGGAGGGCTCCTACAATGAGCAGTTCTTC
NA	TRBJ1-2	NA	TRBV9	CASSGPRDGGYTF	TGTGCCAGCAGCGGACCTCGGGACGGTGGCTACACCTTC
NA	TRBJ1-1	few	TRBV7-9	CASSPSTRMNTEAFF	TGTGCCAGCAGCCCCTCAACCCGGATGAACACTGAAGCTTTCTTT
TRBD2	TRBJ2-7	NA	TRBV15	CATSRGVGQAGASGRINEQYF	TGTGCCACCAGCAGAGGTGTGGGACAGGCTGGGGCTAGCGGGAGAATCAACGAGCAGTACTTC
NA	TRBJ2-4	NA	TRBV9	CASSVGETKNIQYF	TGTGCCAGCAGCGTAGGGGAAACCAAAAACATTCAGTACTTC
NA	TRBJ2-7	NA	TRBV14	CASSHSSYEQYF	TGTGCCAGCAGCCACTCCTCCTACGAGCAGTACTTC
TRBD2	TRBJ2-7	NA	TRBV10-1	CASSFSGTYEQYF	TGCGCCAGCAGTTTTAGCGGGACCTACGAGCAGTACTTC
TRBD1	TRBJ1-1	NA	TRBV5-1	CASSSQTGGSSEAFF	TGCGCCAGCAGCTCTCAGACAGGGGGCTCGTCTGAAGCTTTCTTT
TRBD2	TRBJ2-1	NA	TRBV7-9	CASRTGTSERNEQFF	TGTGCCAGCAGAACCGGGACTAGCGAGAGGAATGAGCAGTTCTTC
TRBD1	TRBJ1-5	NA	TRBV6-1	CASSEMNRGQPQHF	TGTGCCAGCAGTGAAATGAACAGGGGTCAGCCCCAGCATTTT
TRBD1	TRBJ1-2	NA	TRBV5-1	CASSTPGQTYGYTF	TGCGCCAGCAGCACTCCGGGACAGACCTATGGCTACACCTTC
NA	TRBJ2-3	NA	TRBV28	CASAWTDTQYF	TGTGCCAGCGCCTGGACAGATACGCAGTATTTT
TRBD1	TRBJ1-4	NA	TRBV7-9	CASSAGDRGPANEKLFF	TGTGCCAGCAGCGCCGGGGACAGGGGGCCGGCTAATGAAAAACTGTTTTTT
NA	TRBJ1-5	NA	TRBV7-2	CASSLVGGSNQPQHF	TGTGCCAGCAGCTTAGTAGGTGGTAGCAATCAGCCCCAGCATTTT
NA	TRBJ2-6	NA	TRBV5-1	CASSLEGAGANVLTF	TGCGCCAGCAGCTTGGAAGGGGCTGGGGCCAACGTCCTGACTTTC
NA	TRBJ2-7	NA	TRBV4-1	CASSQDVQGHRLYEQYF	TGCGCCAGCAGCCAAGATGTCCAGGGACACCGGCTCTACGAGCAGTACTTC
NA	TRBJ1-2	NA	TRBV7-9	CASSLEGGGYTF	TGTGCCAGCAGCTTAGAGGGAGGAGGCTACACCTTC
NA	TRBJ2-2	NA	TRBV9	CASSVSKRETYTGELFF	TGTGCCAGCAGCGTAAGTAAGAGGGAGACTTACACCGGGGAGCTGTTTTTT
NA	TRBJ2-2	NA	TRBV19	CASSIKAGSNTGELFF	TGTGCCAGTAGTATTAAGGCAGGCTCGAACACCGGGGAGCTGTTTTTT
NA	TRBJ1-1	NA	TRBV11-2	CASSLAYGNTEAFF	TGTGCCAGCAGCTTAGCCTACGGGAACACTGAAGCTTTCTTT
NA	TRBJ2-1	NA	TRBV5-1	CASSMFGSYNEQFF	TGCGCCAGCAGTATGTTCGGCTCCTACAATGAGCAGTTCTTC
TRBD2	TRBJ2-3	NA	TRBV5-6	CASSLTSGRPDTQYF	TGTGCCAGCAGCTTGACTAGCGGGAGACCAGATACGCAGTATTTT
TRBD2	TRBJ2-1	NA	TRBV11-3	CASSYRAGTRDYNEQFF	TGTGCCAGCAGCTACCGAGCTGGGACTAGGGACTACAATGAGCAGTTCTTC
TRBD1	TRBJ2-3	NA	TRBV7-8	CASSFQQGASDTQYF	TGTGCCAGCAGCTTCCAACAGGGGGCCTCAGATACGCAGTATTTT